This T cell receptor beta chain was profiled in a study of shared T cell receptors in the human thymus. CDR3 size: 13 residues. CDR1 and CDR2 (germline): SGHAT, FQNNGV. V lost 7 bases, J lost 4 bases, and 14 bases lay in between. Using immunoSEQ multiplex PCR, the repertoire was profiled, and TCRdb retains in-frame clones only, with some absent. The sample includes hundreds of thousands of clones, roughly 88% of them seen just once. The same data also went into a second study, on human thymus T cells.

The source is a boy in the first two years of life with a congenital heart defect. V gene TRBV11-2 combines with J gene TRBJ2-7; a weak D match, TRBD1 (6 bases). Material for sequencing was thymocytes. CDR3: CASTEGQPYEQYF. CDR3 nucleotides: TGTGCCAGCACCGAGGGACAACCATACGAGCAGTACTTC.